Below are 16 T cell receptor beta chains sequenced from a single sample in a study of breast tumors, draining lymph nodes, adjacent tissues. Using its own MiXCR run on the multiplex PCR reads, TCRdb lists one record per CDR3 protein. The sample shows about 130,000 distinct CDR3 sequences, just under 20% of them seen only once. The lymph nodes were axillary draining lymph nodes from breast cancer patients. The sequenced sample was axillary lymph node tissue. All receptors derive from a female donor with breast cancer. Some clones in this sample may be carry-over from other donors' samples.

Worth noting for this clonotype: Being one base from a much bigger clone, this may be a read error. The V call is TRBV7-3, the J call TRBJ2-3; 7 bases are a match to TRBD2. In germline, CDR1 is SGHTA, CDR2 FQGTGA. V lost 1 base, J lost 4 bases, and 14 bases stayed unmatched. The CDR3 runs 18 residues. CDR3 nucleotides: TGTGCCAGCAGCTTAATGGCGGATCTGGGAGGGAAGGCAGATACGCAGTATTTT. This codes for CASSLMADLGGKADTQYF.

This clonotype was observed a handful of times. This chain uses TRBV24-1 with TRBJ2-1, with D possibly TRBD1 on 5 matching bases. Trimming shortened V by 1 base and J by 10 bases, and 10 bases separated the two germline ends. Germline V gene lookup returns CDR1 KGHDR and CDR2 SFDVKD. The CDR3 runs 13 residues. CDR3 DNA: TGTGCCACCAGTGATTTTACGCAGGGCGAGCAGTTCTTC. It is translated as CATSDFTQGEQFF.

Ten or more counts support this clonotype. The V and J genes are TRBV19 and TRBJ2-1; D is ambiguous. Germline assignment: CDR1 LNHDA and CDR2 SQIVND (reference sequence). The CDR3 has 15 amino acids. Between the trimmed V and J ends, which lost 7 bases and 2 bases, there was a span of 15 bases. The CDR3 reads CASTPGRNTYNEQFF. DNA for the CDR3: TGTGCCAGTACCCCGGGTCGAAACACCTACAATGAGCAGTTCTTC.

Details on this clonotype: A much larger clone sits a single nucleotide away, making a read error possible. The conserved final phenylalanine or tryptophan is absent from the CDR3, which likely points to a read error. The V and J genes are TRBV28 and TRBJ1-2; TRBD1 aligns across 8 bases. There are 16 residues in the CDR3. After removal of 7 bases from V and 5 bases from J, the junction contained 15 bases not matched to a gene. Germline loops: CDR1 MDHEN, CDR2 SYDVKM. CDR3 in DNA: TGTGCCAGCACCCTAAGTCCCGGGACAGGAGGGTATGGCTACACCCTC. Its translation is CASTLSPGTGGYGYTL.

At least ten counts were recorded for this clonotype. The CDR3 sequence is CASSGRVDQPQHF. CDR3 bases: TGTGCCAGCAGTGGGAGAGTTGATCAGCCCCAGCATTTT. V is TRBV6-6 and J is TRBJ1-5; D uncertain. V was trimmed by 5 bases and J by 5 bases, leaving 10 bases between them. From germline, CDR1 is MNHNY and CDR2 SVGAGI (reference sequence). CDR3 length: 13 residues.

This clonotype has just a few counts. A clone one base away is much larger, so this may be a read error. Here the CDR3 DNA reads TGTGCCAGCAGGGGACGGGCAACCTACGAGCAGTACTTC. Its translation is CASRGRATYEQYF. The V call is TRBV6-1, the J call TRBJ2-7; the D gene could be TRBD1 or TRBD2 (5 bases each). Trimming removed 6 bases at V and 2 bases at J, with 11 bases between. This CDR3 spans 13 amino acids. Germline lookup yields CDR1 MNHNS and CDR2 SASEGT.

There are many counts of this clonotype. A junction boundary mismatches the germline segment, possibly from a read error. As DNA, the CDR3 is TGTGCTAGCAGCTTAGGCTGGGGGGAGGAAGAGACCCAGTACTTC. Translated, it gives CASSLGWGEEETQYF. V and J are TRBV7-7 and TRBJ2-5, with D tentatively TRBD2 (6 bases). Germline V gives CDR1 SSHAT, CDR2 FNYEAQ (reference sequence). This CDR3 spans 15 amino acids.

This clonotype was observed at least ten times. V usage is TRBV6-6 and J usage is TRBJ2-1, with 9 positions matching TRBD2. In germline, CDR1 is MNHNY, CDR2 SVGAGI (reference sequence). Trimming took 5 bases from V and 7 from J; bases not matched to a gene: 3. The CDR3 has 13 residues. CDR3 DNA sequence: TGTGCCAGCAGTCTAGCGGGGTCGAATGAGCAGTTCTTC. This gives the protein CASSLAGSNEQFF.

This clonotype has at least ten counts. The rearrangement joins TRBV2 to TRBJ2-7; perhaps TRBD1 as D (5 bases). The V gene's germline CDR1 is SNHLY and CDR2 FYNNEI. V was shortened by 8 bases and J by 2 bases, with 10 bases between the two germline ends. The CDR3 has 12 residues. The CDR3 region is CASGGQPYEQYF. CDR3 sequence (DNA): TGTGCCAGCGGCGGACAACCCTACGAGCAGTACTTC.

This clonotype occurred many times. This chain links TRBV7-8 with TRBJ2-5; no clear D. Trimming took off 4 bases at V and 5 bases at J, with 14 bases between the two ends. The CDR3 length is 14 residues. Germline-derived CDR1 and CDR2 are SGHVS and FQNEAQ. CDR3 in DNA: TGTGCCAGCAGCTCAGGAGAGTCGCTCGAGACCCAGTACTTC. Amino acid sequence: CASSSGESLETQYF. The complete variable domain, with remaining parts taken from reference TRBV7-8 and TRBJ2-5, reads GAGVSQSPRYKVAKRGQDVALRCDPISGHVSLFWYQQALGQGPEFLTYFQNEAQLDKSGLPSDRFFAERPEGSVSTLKIQRTQQEDSAVYLCASSSGESLETQYFGPGTRLLVL.

This clonotype showed up many times. V usage is TRBV15 and J usage is TRBJ2-7; tentative D call: TRBD2 (5 bases). Germline V gene lookup returns CDR1 LNHNV and CDR2 YYDKDF (reference sequence). The CDR3 totals 15 residues. The V gene lost 1 base and the J gene lost 4 bases, with 14 bases spanning the gap. CDR3 sequence reads: CATSRVEGSRYEQYF. The CDR3 DNA follows: TGTGCCACCAGCAGAGTAGAGGGCAGTAGGTACGAGCAGTACTTC.

CDR3 sequence: CASSHSGGNQPQHF. CDR3 nucleotide sequence: TGTGCCAGCAGTCACTCAGGGGGCAATCAGCCCCAGCATTTT. V and J are TRBV28 and TRBJ1-5; a weak D match, TRBD1 (6 bases). The CDR3 runs to 14 residues. Germline CDR1 reads MDHEN; CDR2 reads SYDVKM. Trimming cost V 5 bases and J 2 bases, with 10 bases left between them.

This clonotype came up many times. Here the CDR3 reads CASSPRGPYNEQFF. CDR3 nucleotides: TGTGCCAGCAGCCCGCGGGGGCCCTACAATGAGCAGTTCTTC. The J gene is TRBJ2-1, the V gene TRBV6-5; the D gene is possibly TRBD2 (7 bases). Germline V gives CDR1 MNHEY, CDR2 SVGAGI. The CDR3 extends over 14 amino acids. V was pared by 6 bases and J by 2 bases, with 11 bases between.

This clonotype has a single count. A read error may be the cause here, since a much bigger clone is one base away. V gene TRBV9 combines with J gene TRBJ2-2; 9 bases are shared with TRBD1. The germline V gene encodes CDR1 SGDLS and CDR2 YYNGEE. The CDR3 runs 16 residues. V lost 3 bases and J lost 8; bases outside the gene matches: 11. The CDR3 region has the DNA TGTGCCAGCAGCGCGAGACCGGGACAGGGTGCAGGGGAGCTGTTTTTT. This codes for CASSARPGQGAGELFF.

Many counts were recorded for this clonotype. The rearrangement joins TRBV4-1 to TRBJ2-2, with D hard to call. This CDR3 region has 15 residues. Germline CDR1 and CDR2: MGHRA and YSYEKL. Trimming cost V 0 bases and J 4 bases, with 9 bases left between them. The CDR3 loop is CASSQDRASTGELFF. CDR3 bases: TGCGCCAGCAGCCAAGATAGAGCGAGCACCGGGGAGCTGTTTTTT.

At least ten counts were recorded for this clonotype. The chain couples TRBV2 to TRBJ1-5, with D unclear. This CDR3 is 14 amino acids long. Between the trimmed V and J ends, which lost 5 bases and 0 bases, there was a span of 8 bases. CDR1 is SNHLY, CDR2 FYNNEI, per germline. DNA of the CDR3: TGTGCCAGCAGTTCAAAGTTTAGCAATCAGCCCCAGCATTTT. Translating gives CASSSKFSNQPQHF.